Described below is a single T cell receptor beta chain sequence and its context. Its antigen is not identified. Original methodology: Out-of-frame sequences were removed, leaving around 2,000,000 distinct TCRbeta sequences. Clones were sequenced by immunoSEQ multiplex PCR, and TCRdb holds only the in-frame ones, with some missing. That table furnishes V, J and clone size, whereas the DNA furnished D and trimming. The table has under 35,000 clones, around 74% seen once. The data derive from a study of memory CD4+ T cells and cytomegalovirus serostatus. Study-wide results and caveats: Suggested: most of the CMV-linked TCR signature lies in CD4+ memory cells. Each of 55 to 80 CMV-associated TCRbeta sequences occurred in one to five individuals.

The V gene's germline CDR1 is MGHDK and CDR2 SYGVNS. The CDR3 consists of 15 residues. Trimming removed 2 bases from V and 2 bases from J, with 12 bases in between. The sort gate was single viable CD3+CD4+CD8-CD45RO+ cells for memory CD4+ T cells. Source material: memory CD4+ T cells from blood. The source of this sequence is an adult in good health and CMV-seronegative. Some clones in this sample may be carry-over from other donors' samples. V is TRBV25-1 and J is TRBJ1-2; D gene uncertain. CDR3 coding DNA: TGTGCCAGCAGTGAACATTGGGGAGGGAACTATGGCTACACCTTC. Translated: CASSEHWGGNYGYTF.